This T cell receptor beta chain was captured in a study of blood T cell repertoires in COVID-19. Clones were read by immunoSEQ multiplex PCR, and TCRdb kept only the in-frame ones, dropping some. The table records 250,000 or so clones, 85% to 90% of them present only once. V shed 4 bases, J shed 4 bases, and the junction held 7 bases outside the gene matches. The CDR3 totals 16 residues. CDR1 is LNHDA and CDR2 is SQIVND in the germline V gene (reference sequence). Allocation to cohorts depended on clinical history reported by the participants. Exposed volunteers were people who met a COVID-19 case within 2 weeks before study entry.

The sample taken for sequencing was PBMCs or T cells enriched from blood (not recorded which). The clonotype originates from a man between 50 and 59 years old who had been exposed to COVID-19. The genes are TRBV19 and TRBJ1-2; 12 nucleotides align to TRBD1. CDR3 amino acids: CASSTSGTGGAYGYTF. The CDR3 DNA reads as TGTGCCAGTAGTACCTCCGGGACAGGGGGCGCCTATGGCTACACCTTC.